This paragraph covers one T cell receptor (beta chain) sequence. Its antigen is as yet unknown. The CDR3 loop spans 20 amino acids. J lost 2 bases, V lost 0 bases, and 15 bases had no gene match. Germline lookup yields CDR1 ENHRY and CDR2 SYGVKD. TCR beta libraries were made by quantitative 5'-RACE with molecular barcodes. TCRdb reanalysed the 5' RACE reads using MiXCR and keeps one entry per CDR3 protein. The sample lists about 220,000 distinct CDR3 sequences, roughly 6.6% occurring once. The sample comes from a study of CD8 T cells in ankylosing spondylitis. Whole-study findings and limits: Disease-linked clones were reportedly significantly enriched in matched ankylosing spondylitis synovial fluid. Characteristic of ankylosing spondylitis blood, it appeared, was a TCR beta motif comprising about eight highly homologous variants.

Sequencing was done on a sample of blood, either unsorted or a sorted T cell fraction (not recorded which). The chain recombines TRBV10-3 with TRBJ2-7; 11 bases fit TRBD2. This sequence was found in a male donor with ankylosing spondylitis. The CDR3 coding sequence is TGTGCCATCAGTGAGTCGCGAGGCGGGACTAGCGGAGGCCTTCCCTACGAGCAGTACTTC. As protein: CAISESRGGTSGGLPYEQYF.